This TCR beta chain is from a study of OX40 agonist ivuxolimab in advanced cancers. Study-wide context: The patients received ivuxolimab by intravenous route every 2 weeks at 0.01 to 10 mg/kg. Treatment received earlier with anti-PD-1, anti-PD-L1 or anti-CTLA-4 agents was allowed, and over 30% had some.

With regard to this clone: No antigen is known for it.

The table came from immunoSEQ multiplex PCR; TCRdb's copy has only in-frame clones and leaves some out. The sample includes around 60,000 clones, 80% to 95% seen only once; the top ten take roughly 13%. Germline V gene lookup returns CDR1 LNHDA and CDR2 SQIVND (reference sequence). Trimming pared 1 base from V and 4 bases from J, leaving 11 bases between. The CDR3 is 15 residues long. General study findings and limits: Among T cells, CD8+ cells averaged more expanded clones than CD4+ cells. CD4+ and CD8+ blood T cells expanded clonally by week 6 at 0.1 to 3.0 mg/kg.

The TCR originated in an adult with an advanced solid tumor such as melanoma, head and neck, liver or kidney cancer. Sequenced material: CD4+ or CD8+ T cells sorted from blood, taken in a trial of the OX40 agonist ivuxolimab. The V gene is TRBV19, the J gene TRBJ2-1; D uncertain. DNA for the CDR3: TGTGCCAGTAGTATAGCACCCCACTCGTACAATGAGCAGTTCTTC. This sequence encodes CASSIAPHSYNEQFF.